This T cell receptor beta chain was recorded in a study of vaccination and CD4 T cells after COVID-19. Across the whole study: The stimulating agents, overlapping spike peptides, came from SARS-CoV-2, HCoV-NL63, HCoV-OC43 and HCoV-229E.

This clonotype was observed a handful of times. Antigen unknown. Study findings and constraints: Relatively few convalescent patients and no early post-infection timepoints were analyzed.

The treatment was: approximately 9-day PBMC culture with coronavirus spike peptide pools or control peptides (ViraFEST assay). With fresh IL-2 medium, half the medium was replaced on days 3 and 7. Cultured CD4+ T cells had their DNA profiled by the Oncomine TCR Beta short-read assay. Investigators isolated genomic DNA from cultured CD4+ T cells. TCRdb re-called the PCR reads with MiXCR, one entry per CDR3 protein. Here the sample spans roughly 10,000 distinct CDR3 sequences, 20% to 30% being singletons. The TCR sequence derives from a human donor who received a COVID-19 vaccine. Source: CD4+ T cells from blood, cultured in vitro, taken before SARS-CoV-2 vaccination.

In DNA, the CDR3 is TGTGCCCTGGAACAGGGGGCATCCTCCTATGGCTACACCTTC. Translation gives CALEQGASSYGYTF. The genes are TRBV30 and TRBJ1-2; 9 bases map to TRBD1. V was pared by 8 bases and J by 4 bases, with 11 bases of the junction left unmatched. The CDR3 has 14 residues. Germline CDR1 and CDR2: GTSNPN and SVGIG (reference sequence).